Given below is one TCR beta chain in context. The antigen remains unidentified. V gave up 5 bases and J gave up 5 bases; unmatched junction bases: 8. In germline, CDR1 is LNHNV, CDR2 YYDKDF (reference sequence). This CDR3 contains 15 residues. PCR involved 60 Vbeta and 13 Jbeta primers. Here immunoSEQ multiplex PCR was the method, and the copy in TCRdb shows in-frame clones only, minus some. The sample yields fewer than 250,000 clones, approximately 78% seen once. These data are taken from a study of cytomegalovirus exposure and HLA in healthy donors. Study-level points and caveats: In a later analysis, at a false discovery rate of 0.05, 15,000 to 20,000 TCR beta sequences were associated with HLA alleles. Evidence from a later analysis indicated that most CMV-associated TCR beta chains looked HLA-restricted.

The sequenced sample was PBMCs. This sequence joins TRBV15 and TRBJ2-2; TRBD1 matches 7 bases. The sequence derives from a male donor in good health and CMV-seronegative. CDR3 residues: CATSPRQGSTGELFF. In DNA, the CDR3 is TGTGCCACCAGCCCCCGACAGGGTTCAACCGGGGAGCTGTTTTTT.